These 15 T cell receptor beta chains share one sample of origin, sequenced in a study of shared clonotypes between healthy human individuals. Sequencing was performed with immunoSEQ multiplex PCR; in TCRdb, only in-frame clones are kept and a portion is missing. The sample has millions of clones; approximately 94% are singletons. Only CD45RO-negative cells positively selected for CCR7 counted as naive CD8 cells, so terminally differentiated effector memory CD45RA+ cells were excluded. Sequencing input: naive CD8+ T cells sorted from blood. These receptors all come from a man aged 18 to 30 in good health.

Here the CDR3 reads CASSAEVLHTLHF. The CDR3 DNA reads as TGTGCCAGCAGTGCGGAAGTCCTGCACACCCTCCACTTT. The chain recombines TRBV6-1 with TRBJ1-6; D unclear. This CDR3 spans 13 amino acids. Trimming took 4 bases from V and 14 from J, leaving 15 bases between them. Germline loops: CDR1 MNHNS, CDR2 SASEGT.

The gene calls are TRBV13 and TRBJ2-3, with 9 nucleotides matching TRBD2. With 2 bases clipped from V and 0 bases from J, the junction kept 3 bases outside the gene matches. The CDR3 consists of 16 residues. Germline lookup yields CDR1 PRHDT and CDR2 FYEKMQ (reference sequence). CDR3 sequence: CASSLIAGASTDTQYF. CDR3 bases: TGTGCCAGCAGCTTAATAGCGGGGGCGAGCACAGATACGCAGTATTTT.

This clone was seen only once. The chain recombines TRBV2 with TRBJ1-5, with D unresolved. V gave up 4 bases and J gave up 0 bases, with 10 bases separating them. This CDR3 contains 15 residues. Germline CDR1 reads SNHLY; CDR2 reads FYNNEI. CDR3 residues: CASSAYGLSNQPQHF. The CDR3 nucleotides are TGTGCCAGCAGTGCGTACGGTCTTAGCAATCAGCCCCAGCATTTT.

This chain links TRBV28 with TRBJ2-2; the D is unclear. Trimming stripped 6 bases from V and 3 bases from J, with 11 bases between. The germline V gene encodes CDR1 MDHEN and CDR2 SYDVKM. CDR3 length equals 14 residues. The CDR3 here is CASSRSVYTGELFF. CDR3 nucleotide sequence: TGTGCCAGCAGCCGCAGCGTCTACACCGGGGAGCTGTTTTTT.

This clone showed up just once. The rearrangement links TRBV4-2 to TRBJ2-4; TRBD1 aligns across 7 bases. The CDR3 is 14 residues long. V dropped 3 bases and J dropped 5; count of bases not matched to a gene: 4. Germline loops: CDR1 LGHNA, CDR2 YNFKEQ. The CDR3 DNA reads as TGTGCCAGCAGCCAGACAGGGTCTGAAAACATTCAGTACTTC. Its protein product is CASSQTGSENIQYF.

The chain employs TRBV4-1 and TRBJ1-5; D perhaps matches TRBD1 (5 bases). This CDR3 contains 15 residues. CDR1 and CDR2 from the germline V gene are MGHRA and YSYEKL. The ends were cut back, 4 bases at V and 5 bases at J, with 15 bases in the middle. The CDR3, as DNA: TGCGCCAGCAGCCTTGAGGAAGGGACCCATCAGCCCCAGCATTTT. It translates to CASSLEEGTHQPQHF.

The chain employs TRBV19 and TRBJ2-1, with TRBD2 matching over 12 bases. Germline loops: CDR1 LNHDA, CDR2 SQIVND (reference sequence). This CDR3 contains 15 residues. With 3 bases clipped from V and 6 bases from J, the junction kept 3 bases outside the gene matches. CDR3 amino acids: CASSIGTSGFNEQFF. The CDR3 bases are TGTGCCAGTAGTATCGGGACTAGCGGGTTCAATGAGCAGTTCTTC.

This chain joins TRBV5-4 and TRBJ2-3; 12 bases align to TRBD2. The V gene end was trimmed by 3 bases and the J gene end by 8 bases; junction bases not matched to a gene: 10. The CDR3 contains 16 residues. Germline V lookup: CDR1 SGHNT, CDR2 YYREEE (reference sequence). The CDR3 sequence: CASSSPLAGGQGTQYF. The CDR3 DNA is TGTGCCAGCAGCTCCCCACTAGCGGGGGGTCAAGGTACGCAGTATTTT.

A remark on this clone: Other nucleotide sequences from this sample produce the same CDR3. The gene calls are TRBV13 and TRBJ2-7; 11 bases fit TRBD2. There are 14 residues in the CDR3. CDR1 is PRHDT, CDR2 FYEKMQ, per germline (reference sequence). Trimming took 6 bases from V and 2 from J; bases not matched to a gene: 3. The chain's CDR3 is CASRVAGGPYEQYF. The CDR3 nucleotides are TGTGCCAGCAGGGTAGCGGGAGGGCCCTACGAGCAGTACTTC.

The genes are TRBV10-2 and TRBJ2-1; possibly TRBD1 for D (6 bases). Between the trimmed V and J ends, which lost 6 bases and 5 bases, there was a span of 14 bases. Germline V gene data show CDR1 as WSHSY and CDR2 as SAAADI. The CDR3 has 14 amino acids. The CDR3 is CASRLQGSNNEQFF. The CDR3 bases are TGCGCCAGCAGGCTACAGGGTTCTAACAATGAGCAGTTCTTC.

This chain links TRBV15 with TRBJ1-4, with 7 bases lining up with TRBD1. V was pared by 5 bases and J by 15 bases, with 12 bases of the junction left unmatched. The germline V gene has CDR1 LNHNV and CDR2 YYDKDF (reference sequence). CDR3 length: 13 residues. The CDR3 region is CATSGREGARVFF. In DNA, the CDR3 is TGTGCCACCAGCGGGAGGGAGGGGGCGCGGGTGTTTTTT.

This chain connects TRBV5-4 to TRBJ1-1, with no clear D. The CDR3 loop spans 16 amino acids. From germline, CDR1 is SGHNT and CDR2 YYREEE (reference sequence). Trimming took 0 bases from V and 1 from J, leaving 13 bases between them. The CDR3 DNA is TGTGCCAGCAGCTTGGTGGTAGGCAACCCGAACACTGAAGCTTTCTTT. This encodes CASSLVVGNPNTEAFF.

The chain joins TRBV11-2 to TRBJ2-4; D unclear. V lost 1 base and J lost 16, with 11 bases in between. Germline V gene sequence: CDR1 SGHAT, CDR2 FQNNGV. CDR3 length: 11 amino acids. The CDR3 is CASSLGALCYF. CDR3 in DNA: TGTGCCAGCAGCTTAGGGGCCCTGTGCTACTTC.

The rearrangement uses TRBV29-1 and TRBJ2-7; D may be TRBD2 (5 bases). Trimming removed 3 bases from V and 5 bases from J, with 17 bases in between. CDR1 and CDR2 (germline): SQVTM, ANQGSEA. The CDR3 has 14 amino acids. The CDR3 region has the DNA TGCAGCGTTGAGTTACCCATACGGGGTAACGAGCAGTACTTC. Translating gives CSVELPIRGNEQYF.

About this clone itself: The sample holds other DNA sequences that translate to the same CDR3. The chain joins TRBV28 to TRBJ2-6, with no clear D. Per germline, CDR1 MDHEN and CDR2 SYDVKM. Between the trimmed V and J ends, which lost 3 bases and 4 bases, there was a span of 4 bases. The CDR3 is 13 amino acids. The CDR3, as DNA: TGTGCCAGCAGTTTTTCAGGGGCCAACGTCCTGACTTTC. Translating it yields CASSFSGANVLTF.